These 27 T cell receptor beta chains were all obtained from the same sample, sequenced in a study of beta chain features in type 1 diabetes. What was sequenced were expressed TCRB transcripts, since all of the isolated RNA had been reverse transcribed. Repertoires were generated with immunoSEQ multiplex PCR, while TCRdb's copy carries only in-frame clones and drops some. The profile covers about 900,000 clones, with roughly 17% appearing a single time and around 0.02% taken by the ten largest. Material: naive CD4+ T cells from blood. These receptors originate from a young woman in good health.

This clone was detected only a few times. The rearrangement uses TRBV5-6 and TRBJ1-3; possibly TRBD1 for D (5 bases). This CDR3 is 18 amino acids long. V was trimmed by 2 bases and J by 0 bases, leaving 18 bases between them. Per germline, CDR1 SGHDT and CDR2 YYEEEE. CDR3 nucleotides: TGTGCCAGCAGCTTTGGGGGTCCCGGTGGGAGCTCTGGAAACACCATATATTTT. This codes for CASSFGGPGGSSGNTIYF.

This clone showed up just a few times. The chain couples TRBV19 to TRBJ2-7; the match to TRBD1 covers 7 bases. The CDR3 runs 15 residues. CDR1 is LNHDA, CDR2 SQIVND, per germline (reference sequence). Unmatched junction bases numbered 10, after V lost 6 bases and J lost 2 bases. The CDR3 protein is CASRLRRDSTYEQYF. CDR3 nucleotide sequence: TGTGCCAGTAGATTGAGACGGGACAGTACCTACGAGCAGTACTTC.

This sequence joins TRBV20-1 and TRBJ1-1; D is unresolved. The CDR3 has 11 amino acids. The germline V and J ends were trimmed by 6 bases and 1 base, with 6 bases remaining between them. Germline CDR1 and CDR2: DFQATT and SNEGSKA (reference sequence). CDR3 residues: CSAAENTEAFF. The CDR3 nucleotides read TGCAGTGCGGCAGAGAACACTGAAGCTTTCTTT.

V usage is TRBV2 and J usage is TRBJ2-3, with D maybe TRBD2 (6 bases). The V end was cut by 6 bases, the J end by 8 bases, with 21 bases between. Germline lookup yields CDR1 SNHLY and CDR2 FYNNEI. The CDR3 extends over 15 amino acids. The CDR3 is CASSHDGGRRGTQYF. The DNA for the CDR3 is TGTGCCAGCAGCCATGATGGGGGGAGACGGGGTACGCAGTATTTT.

V usage is TRBV9 and J usage is TRBJ1-5; D gene unclear. Germline V gives CDR1 SGDLS, CDR2 YYNGEE. The CDR3 is 14 amino acids. Trimming cost V 0 bases and J 6 bases, with 10 bases left between them. The CDR3 DNA sequence: TGTGCCAGCAGCGTAGATCAGGCGAGTCAGCCCCAGCATTTT. Residues: CASSVDQASQPQHF.

The J gene is TRBJ2-7, the V gene TRBV9; TRBD2 might be the D (5 bases). There are 14 residues in the CDR3. Trimming took 4 bases from V and 2 from J, leaving 13 bases between them. Germline V gives CDR1 SGDLS, CDR2 YYNGEE. The CDR3 DNA follows: TGTGCCAGCAGCTCACGGGAACAGCCCTACGAGCAGTACTTC. Translating it yields CASSSREQPYEQYF.

The rearrangement links TRBV19 to TRBJ2-7; D is undetermined. Germline loops: CDR1 LNHDA, CDR2 SQIVND (reference sequence). Trimming pared 5 bases from V and 5 bases from J, leaving 13 bases between. The CDR3 has 13 amino acids. The CDR3 reads CASSQNDGHEQYF. CDR3 in DNA: TGTGCCAGTAGTCAAAACGACGGTCACGAGCAGTACTTC.

This clone turned up a few times. The rearrangement links TRBV14 to TRBJ1-4, with unresolved D. There are 15 residues in the CDR3. V lost 4 bases and J lost 0, with 9 bases in between. Germline V gene data show CDR1 as SGHDN and CDR2 as FVKESK. DNA of the CDR3: TGTGCCAGCAGCCGGGCAAGGGCAACTAATGAAAAACTGTTTTTT. Translating gives CASSRARATNEKLFF. Supplemented by reference TRBV14 and TRBJ1-4, the full variable domain reads EAGVTQFPSHSVIEKGQTVTLRCDPISGHDNLYWYRRVMGKEIKFLLHFVKESKQDESGMPNNRFLAERTGGTYSTLKVQPAELEDSGVYFCASSRARATNEKLFFGSGTQLSVL.

This chain joins TRBV19 and TRBJ2-2; perhaps TRBD1 as D (6 bases). V was pared by 5 bases and J by 5 bases, with 12 bases between. The CDR3 consists of 14 residues. Per germline, CDR1 LNHDA and CDR2 SQIVND (reference sequence). In DNA form, the CDR3 reads TGTGCCAGTAGTTGGGAACAGGGTACCGGGGAGCTGTTTTTT. Residues: CASSWEQGTGELFF.

Only a few counts were recorded for this clone. This sequence joins TRBV7-2 and TRBJ2-3; D remains unclear. V was cut by 3 bases and J by 2 bases, with 9 bases left in between. Per germline, CDR1 SGHTA and CDR2 FQGNSA. This CDR3 contains 14 residues. The CDR3 DNA sequence: TGTGCCAGCAGCTTGGCGCAGACCACAGATACGCAGTATTTT. This codes for CASSLAQTTDTQYF. Complete variable domain (other parts from reference TRBV7-2 and TRBJ2-3): GAGVSQSPSNKVTEKGKDVELRCDPISGHTALYWYRQSLGQGLEFLIYFQGNSAPDKSGLPSDRFSAERTGGSVSTLTIQRTQQEDSAVYLCASSLAQTTDTQYFGPGTRLTVL.

The chain recombines TRBV4-2 with TRBJ2-1, with D uncertain. The V gene's germline CDR1 is LGHNA and CDR2 YNFKEQ. The CDR3 is made up of 15 amino acids. V was trimmed by 2 bases and J by 0 bases, leaving 8 bases between them. Written as DNA, the CDR3 is TGTGCCAGCAGCCAACTAGTTCCCTCCTACAATGAGCAGTTCTTC. It yields the protein CASSQLVPSYNEQFF.

The V gene is TRBV27, the J gene TRBJ2-1, with a tentative D call TRBD1 (5 bases). Trimming removed 6 bases from V and 9 bases from J, with 15 bases in between. The CDR3 consists of 13 residues. Per the germline V gene, CDR1 is MNHEY and CDR2 is SMNVEV (reference sequence). The CDR3 loop reads CASSPRVIGEQFF. The CDR3 DNA follows: TGTGCCAGCAGCCCCAGGGTAATAGGTGAGCAGTTCTTC.

This chain connects TRBV5-4 to TRBJ2-3, with 11 bases that match TRBD2. Germline CDR1 is SGHNT and CDR2 is YYREEE (reference sequence). V gave up 4 bases and J gave up 1 base; unmatched junction bases: 5. CDR3 size: 16 residues. The CDR3 DNA reads TGTGCCAGCAGCCTCATTAGCGGGAGGGGCACAGATACGCAGTATTTT. It is translated as CASSLISGRGTDTQYF.

The rearrangement uses TRBV28 and TRBJ2-1; 8 nucleotides agree with TRBD2. The CDR3 totals 17 residues. Per the germline V gene, CDR1 is MDHEN and CDR2 is SYDVKM. V was pared by 3 bases and J by 6 bases, with 13 bases of the junction left unmatched. In nucleotides, the CDR3 is TGTGCCAGCAGTTTCGATTTCGGGACTAGTTCTTCCAATGAGCAGTTCTTC. Its protein is CASSFDFGTSSSNEQFF.

The chain carries TRBV28 and TRBJ1-5, with 11 bases identical to TRBD1. From germline, CDR1 is MDHEN and CDR2 SYDVKM. The CDR3 loop spans 18 amino acids. J lost 7 bases, V lost 4 bases, and 15 bases had no gene match. Here the CDR3 reads CASSSRAGQGARGQPQHF. The CDR3 nucleotides are TGTGCCAGCAGTTCCCGAGCTGGACAGGGGGCGCGGGGGCAGCCCCAGCATTTT.

The genes are TRBV5-4 and TRBJ2-5, with D perhaps TRBD1 (6 bases). Germline V lookup: CDR1 SGHNT, CDR2 YYREEE (reference sequence). V was clipped by 3 bases and J by 0 bases, with 9 bases between them. This CDR3 is 14 amino acids long. CDR3: CASSSGQHQETQYF. Here the CDR3 DNA reads TGTGCCAGCAGCTCCGGACAGCACCAAGAGACCCAGTACTTC.

This clone has just a few counts. This chain joins TRBV29-1 and TRBJ2-7; possibly TRBD2 for D (5 bases). The CDR3 has 14 amino acids. Between the trimmed V and J ends, which lost 5 bases and 0 bases, there was a span of 14 bases. Germline assignment: CDR1 SQVTM and CDR2 ANQGSEA. CDR3 nucleotides: TGCAGCGTTCGGGGTCCCGGCCACTCCTACGAGCAGTACTTC. Translated: CSVRGPGHSYEQYF.

A few counts support this clone. The chain is built from TRBV7-6 and TRBJ1-2; D remains unclear. The germline V and J ends were trimmed by 1 base and 4 bases, with 10 bases remaining between them. CDR1 and CDR2 from the germline V gene are SGHVS and FNYEAQ. The CDR3 runs 14 residues. The CDR3 bases are TGTGCCAGCAGCTTAGAACCGGGAGGCTATGGCTACACCTTC. As protein: CASSLEPGGYGYTF.

CDR3 nucleotide sequence: TGTGCCAGCAGTTCGGACAGGGCGAGCAATCAGCCCCAGCATTTT. This translates into CASSSDRASNQPQHF. V is TRBV27 and J is TRBJ1-5, with TRBD1 matching 8 bases. The CDR3 spans 15 residues. Germline V CDR1 and CDR2: MNHEY, SMNVEV (reference sequence). Losses at the gene ends were 4 bases for V and 1 base for J; bases not matched to a gene: 3.

The V gene is TRBV18, the J gene TRBJ2-7, with D maybe TRBD2 (5 bases). V was pared by 5 bases and J by 1 base, with 12 bases between. Germline loops: CDR1 KGHSH, CDR2 LQKENI. The CDR3 totals 14 residues. As DNA, the CDR3 is TGTGCCAGCTCAATACACCGGGATTCCTACGAGCAGTACTTC. Its protein product is CASSIHRDSYEQYF.

Only a few counts were recorded for this clone. V gene TRBV7-3 combines with J gene TRBJ2-2, with 7 bases fitting TRBD2. Germline assignment: CDR1 SGHTA and CDR2 FQGTGA. The length of the CDR3 is 16 residues. V lost 2 bases to trimming and J lost 4 bases; unmatched junction nucleotides: 7. The CDR3 DNA follows: TGTGCCAGCAGCTTAGTGGGCGGGAGAGGCACCGGGGAGCTGTTTTTT. It translates to CASSLVGGRGTGELFF.

This clone has just a few counts. V is TRBV7-2 and J is TRBJ2-1; 7 nucleotides align to TRBD2. CDR1 and CDR2 from the germline V gene are SGHTA and FQGNSA. V gave up 5 bases and J gave up 7 bases; unmatched junction bases: 17. This CDR3 is 17 amino acids long. In DNA form, the CDR3 reads TGTGCCAGCAGCCGTCGATTGGGGCGGGAGAGAGGGAATGAGCAGTTCTTC. It yields the protein CASSRRLGRERGNEQFF. Full variable domain (rest looked up from reference TRBV7-2 and TRBJ2-1): GAGVSQSPSNKVTEKGKDVELRCDPISGHTALYWYRQSLGQGLEFLIYFQGNSAPDKSGLPSDRFSAERTGGSVSTLTIQRTQQEDSAVYLCASSRRLGRERGNEQFFGPGTRLTVL.

The chain couples TRBV7-9 to TRBJ2-1; 13 bases map to TRBD2. This CDR3 spans 17 amino acids. Germline CDR1 SEHNR, CDR2 FQNEAQ (reference sequence). Trimming cost V 5 bases and J 8 bases; bases outside gene matches: 12. CDR3 nucleotides: TGTGCCAGCAGCACCCGACTAGCGGGAGGACCTTTGGATGAGCAGTTCTTC. Translation: CASSTRLAGGPLDEQFF.

The chain links TRBV4-1 to TRBJ1-4; D unclear. V was shortened by 0 bases and J by 10 bases, with 18 bases between the two germline ends. This CDR3 spans 16 amino acids. Germline V gives CDR1 MGHRA, CDR2 YSYEKL. CDR3 nucleotides: TGCGCCAGCAGCCAAGATCTCGTCTCATGGGCGGGAAAACTGTTTTTT. This gives the protein CASSQDLVSWAGKLFF.

The rearrangement joins TRBV28 to TRBJ2-7; 10 bases map to TRBD2. The germline CDR1 and CDR2 sequences are MDHEN and SYDVKM. CDR3 length: 14 amino acids. V lost 6 bases to trimming and J lost 1 base; unmatched junction nucleotides: 3. CDR3 protein: CASRSGLASYEQYF. Written as DNA, the CDR3 is TGTGCCAGCAGGTCGGGACTAGCGTCCTACGAGCAGTACTTC.

The gene calls are TRBV10-3 and TRBJ2-1; D gene ambiguous. Trimming stripped 6 bases from V and 3 bases from J, with 3 bases between. Germline CDR1 reads ENHRY; CDR2 reads SYGVKD. The CDR3 runs to 11 residues. The CDR3 here is CAISNYNEQFF. CDR3 DNA sequence: TGTGCCATCAGCAACTACAATGAGCAGTTCTTC.

This clone turned up a few times. The chain links TRBV5-4 to TRBJ1-2; 9 positions agree with TRBD1. This CDR3 has 14 amino acids. Per the germline V gene, CDR1 is SGHNT and CDR2 is YYREEE (reference sequence). Trimming removed 4 bases from V and 5 bases from J; junction bases left unmatched: 6. This chain's CDR3 is CASSSDRGRYGYTF. The CDR3 DNA is TGTGCCAGCAGCAGCGACAGGGGGAGATATGGCTACACCTTC.